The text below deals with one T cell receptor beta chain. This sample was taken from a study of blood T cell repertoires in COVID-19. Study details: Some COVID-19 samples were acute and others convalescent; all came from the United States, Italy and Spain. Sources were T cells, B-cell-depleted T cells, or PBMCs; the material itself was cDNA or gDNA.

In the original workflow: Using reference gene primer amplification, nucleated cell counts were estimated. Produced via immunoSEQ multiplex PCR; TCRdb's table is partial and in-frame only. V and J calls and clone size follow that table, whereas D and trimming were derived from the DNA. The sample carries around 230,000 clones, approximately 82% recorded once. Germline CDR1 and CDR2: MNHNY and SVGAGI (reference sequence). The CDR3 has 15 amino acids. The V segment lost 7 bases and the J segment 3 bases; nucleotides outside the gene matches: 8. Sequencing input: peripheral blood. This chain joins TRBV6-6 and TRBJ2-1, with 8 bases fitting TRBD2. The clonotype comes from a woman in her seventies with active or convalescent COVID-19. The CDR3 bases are TGTGCCAGCACCCTAGGGACTAGTAACTACAATGAGCAGTTCTTC. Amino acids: CASTLGTSNYNEQFF.